This TCR beta chain was captured by sequencing in a study of T cell responses to AZD1222 COVID-19 vaccine. Overall study findings and caveats: Only after the peak T cell response were repertoires sampled. Baseline antibody screening turned up just six seropositive AZD1222 recipients. Spike was spanned by vaccine-associated CD4 TCRs, which were dominant at 160-218 and 743-854. A mostly white British donor set with more females was recruited, and clonal diversity was possibly underestimated.

The CDR3 has 17 amino acids. The J segment lost 4 bases and the V segment lost 2 bases, leaving 13 bases of the junction unmatched. Comments on this clone: The antigen remains undetermined.

Profiling relied on immunoSEQ multiplex PCR, and the TCRdb table lists in-frame clones only, not all of them. The sample lists under 50,000 clones; roughly 89% were seen once. The sequenced sample was peripheral blood, obtained 28 days after the second AZD1222 dose. This chain links TRBV6-7 with TRBJ1-1, with 7 bases lining up with TRBD1. TRBV6-7 is filed as an ORF, its function uncertain. The receptor comes from an adult who received the AZD1222 COVID-19 vaccine. CDR3 region: CASSYADPDRLRTEAFF. The CDR3 DNA is TGTGCCAGCAGTTACGCCGATCCGGACAGGTTGCGCACTGAAGCTTTCTTT.